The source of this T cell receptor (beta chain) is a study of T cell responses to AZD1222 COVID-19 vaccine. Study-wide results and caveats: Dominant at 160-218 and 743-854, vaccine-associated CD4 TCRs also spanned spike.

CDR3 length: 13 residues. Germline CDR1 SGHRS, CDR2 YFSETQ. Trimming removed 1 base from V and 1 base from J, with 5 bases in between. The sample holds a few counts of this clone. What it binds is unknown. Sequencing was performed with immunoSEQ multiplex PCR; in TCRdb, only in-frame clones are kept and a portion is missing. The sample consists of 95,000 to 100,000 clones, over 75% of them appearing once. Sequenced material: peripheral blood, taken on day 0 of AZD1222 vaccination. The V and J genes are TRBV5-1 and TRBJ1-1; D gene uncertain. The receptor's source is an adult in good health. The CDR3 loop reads CASSLYPNTEAFF. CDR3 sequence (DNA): TGCGCCAGCAGCTTGTATCCGAACACTGAAGCTTTCTTT. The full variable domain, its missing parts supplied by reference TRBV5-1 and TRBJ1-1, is KAGVTQTPRYLIKTRGQQVTLSCSPISGHRSVSWYQQTPGQGLQFLFEYFSETQRNKGNFPGRFSGRQFSNSRSEMNVSTLELGDSALYLCASSLYPNTEAFFGQGTRLTVV.